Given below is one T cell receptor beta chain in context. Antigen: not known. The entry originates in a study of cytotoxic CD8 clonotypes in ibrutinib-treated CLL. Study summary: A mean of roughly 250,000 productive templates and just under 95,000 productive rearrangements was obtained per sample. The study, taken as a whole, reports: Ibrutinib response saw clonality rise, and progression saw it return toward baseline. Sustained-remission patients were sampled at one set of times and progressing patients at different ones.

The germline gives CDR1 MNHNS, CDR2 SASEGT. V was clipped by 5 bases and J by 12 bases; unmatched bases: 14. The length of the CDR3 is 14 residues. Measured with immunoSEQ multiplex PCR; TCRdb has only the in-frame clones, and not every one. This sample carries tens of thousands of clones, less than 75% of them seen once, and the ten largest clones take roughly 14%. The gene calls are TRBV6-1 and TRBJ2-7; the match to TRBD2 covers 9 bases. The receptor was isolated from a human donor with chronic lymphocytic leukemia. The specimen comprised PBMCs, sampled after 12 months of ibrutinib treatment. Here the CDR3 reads CASSLPNSGTSMYV. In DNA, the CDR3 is TGTGCCAGCAGTCTTCCCAATTCCGGGACTAGCATGTACGTC.